This paragraph reports one T cell receptor beta chain. The sample is drawn from a study of blood T cell repertoires in COVID-19. About the research overall: Nucleic acid was either cDNA or gDNA, and it came from T cells, B-cell-depleted T cells, or PBMCs.

Original analysis: Reference gene primer amplification yielded estimated nucleated cell counts. The repertoire was sequenced with immunoSEQ multiplex PCR; TCRdb's copy has only in-frame clones and lacks some. The DNA was the basis for D and trimming; V, J and clone size are from that table. The sample shows 85,000 to 120,000 clones, about nine tenths of them seen only once. Seattle's enrolled individuals joined amid active infection and were then monitored longitudinally. V dropped 6 bases and J dropped 7; count of bases not matched to a gene: 10. The CDR3 runs 15 residues. The germline V gene encodes CDR1 MNHNY and CDR2 SVGAGI (reference sequence).

The sample was peripheral blood. This TCR was recovered from a woman aged 50 to 65 with COVID-19, enrolled during active disease. The chain has TRBV6-6 and TRBJ2-5; 11 positions match TRBD2. The CDR3 is CASRLTSGDLGTQYF. The CDR3 region has the DNA TGTGCCAGCAGACTGACTAGCGGGGATTTGGGGACCCAGTACTTC.